Listed below are T cell receptor beta chains from one sample, sequenced in a study of molecular identifiers for immune sequencing clone quantification. In TCRdb, the PCR reads were re-called with MiXCR into one record per CDR3 protein. The table includes 490,000 or so distinct CDR3 sequences, roughly 25% detected once. The sequenced sample was naive CD8+ T cells from blood, with Jurkat cell RNA spiked in. Every receptor here comes from a human donor in good health. Some libraries in this study had Jurkat cell RNA spiked in. The CDR3 runs from the conserved cysteine through the conserved F or W. Each record gives: CDR3 DNA, CDR3 protein, D gene, V gene, clone size, J gene. A D gene is named only where the DNA matches it firmly. Rows may omit the clone size; those that give it use once, few, many or a size class.

DNA: TGTGCCAGCAGTTACGCTGGGGGTCTCTCCGGGGAGCTGTTTTTT
CDR3: CASSYAGGLSGELFF
D: -
V: TRBV6-5
size: few
J: TRBJ2-2

DNA: TGCGCCAGCAGCCAATCAGTAAACTATGGCTACACCTTC
CDR3: CASSQSVNYGYTF
D: -
V: TRBV4-3
size: -
J: TRBJ1-2

DNA: TGTGCCAGTAGCGGCGGTGACTCTGCAGATACGCAGTATTTT
CDR3: CASSGGDSADTQYF
D: -
V: TRBV19
size: -
J: TRBJ2-3

DNA: TGTGCCAGCAGCTCGGTATCAAACGACCTTCGGGGCGAGCAGTACTTC
CDR3: CASSSVSNDLRGEQYF
D: -
V: TRBV7-9
size: once
J: TRBJ2-7

DNA: TGTGCCAGCAGCGCAAGGTCAGGGACTGGAAACACCATATATTTT
CDR3: CASSARSGTGNTIYF
D: -
V: TRBV7-9
size: few
J: TRBJ1-3

DNA: TGCGCCAGCAGCCAGTGGGTTGGTCAGCCCCAGCATTTT
CDR3: CASSQWVGQPQHF
D: -
V: TRBV4-3
size: many
J: TRBJ1-5

DNA: TGTGCCAGTACCGCGGGGGACATCCGCTCCTACGAGCAGTACTTC
CDR3: CASTAGDIRSYEQYF
D: -
V: TRBV19
size: few
J: TRBJ2-7

DNA: TGCAGTGCTAACGGGGACAGGGCTTTGGCTTTCTTT
CDR3: CSANGDRALAFF
D: TRBD1
V: TRBV20-1
size: -
J: TRBJ1-1

DNA: TGCAGTGCGAGAGTAACCGGGACAGGGTACACCGGGGAGCTGTTTTTT
CDR3: CSARVTGTGYTGELFF
D: TRBD1
V: TRBV20-1
size: few
J: TRBJ2-2

DNA: TGTGCCAGCAGCCCAACGGGACAGCCTCCTGTCACCTTC
CDR3: CASSPTGQPPVTF
D: TRBD1
V: TRBV9
size: many
J: TRBJ1-2

DNA: TGCGCCAGCAGCCCCAACGAGATGAACACTGAAGCTTTCTTT
CDR3: CASSPNEMNTEAFF
D: -
V: TRBV4-3
size: few
J: TRBJ1-1

DNA: TGTGCCAGCACCATGTCAGAACCGGGGGAGACCCAGTACTTC
CDR3: CASTMSEPGETQYF
D: -
V: TRBV7-2
size: few
J: TRBJ2-5

DNA: TGTGCCAGCAGTTCCCTAGGACTGAACACCGGGGAGCTGTTTTTT
CDR3: CASSSLGLNTGELFF
D: -
V: TRBV12-3/TRBV12-4
size: few
J: TRBJ2-2

DNA: TGTGCCAGCAGCGTAGAGGGACTGAACACAGATACGCAGTATTTT
CDR3: CASSVEGLNTDTQYF
D: -
V: TRBV9
size: few
J: TRBJ2-3

DNA: TGCAGTGCTAGAGATCTCCACACTGAGAATAAAAACATTCAGTACTTC
CDR3: CSARDLHTENKNIQYF
D: -
V: TRBV20-1
size: many
J: TRBJ2-4

DNA: TGCGCCAGCAGCCAAGACGCGGGGCCAGAAGCTTTCTTT
CDR3: CASSQDAGPEAFF
D: -
V: TRBV4-1
size: many
J: TRBJ1-1

DNA: TGTGCCACCAGTGATCTAGCGGGAGATACGCAGTATTTT
CDR3: CATSDLAGDTQYF
D: TRBD2
V: TRBV24-1
size: -
J: TRBJ2-3

DNA: TGTGCCAGCAGCTTAGTGGGGGAAGGAGAGAACACTGAAGCTTTCTTT
CDR3: CASSLVGEGENTEAFF
D: -
V: TRBV7-9
size: many
J: TRBJ1-1

DNA: TGTGCCAGCAGTTTATACCGGGACAGGGGGCAGGGGGCCAAAAACATTCAGTACTTC
CDR3: CASSLYRDRGQGAKNIQYF
D: TRBD1
V: TRBV28
size: many
J: TRBJ2-4

DNA: TGTGCCTGGAGTTTGGGGGCCGGGGCGCAAGAGACCCAGTACTTC
CDR3: CAWSLGAGAQETQYF
D: -
V: TRBV30
size: -
J: TRBJ2-5

DNA: TGCGCCAGCAGCCAAGATAGCATCACCACTGAAGCTTTCTTT
CDR3: CASSQDSITTEAFF
D: -
V: TRBV4-3
size: few
J: TRBJ1-1

DNA: TGCAGCGTCCCAGACCTCCCGAACGGCTACACCTTC
CDR3: CSVPDLPNGYTF
D: -
V: TRBV29-1
size: -
J: TRBJ1-2

DNA: TGTGCCAGCAGTGACAAACTAGCGGGAGGGGGTACGCAGTATTTT
CDR3: CASSDKLAGGGTQYF
D: TRBD2
V: TRBV6-1
size: few
J: TRBJ2-3

DNA: TGTGCCAGTAGTGATCAACAGGGAAAGGGGGAATACACAGATACGCAGTATTTT
CDR3: CASSDQQGKGEYTDTQYF
D: -
V: TRBV19
size: -
J: TRBJ2-3

DNA: TGTGCCAGCATTTCCGGCACAGATACGCAGTATTTT
CDR3: CASISGTDTQYF
D: -
V: TRBV11-2
size: many
J: TRBJ2-3

DNA: TGCAGTGCTTTAGCACGCGAGCAGTACTTC
CDR3: CSALAREQYF
D: -
V: TRBV20-1
size: many
J: TRBJ2-7

DNA: TGTGCCAGCGGAGGGGGACAAATCCCACCCTACGAGCAGTACTTC
CDR3: CASGGGQIPPYEQYF
D: -
V: TRBV5-3
size: once
J: TRBJ2-7

DNA: TGCGCCAGCAGCCAAGATAGGGGACAGGGGCCGCCCTACGAGCGGTACTTC
CDR3: CASSQDRGQGPPYERYF
D: TRBD1
V: TRBV4-1
size: once
J: TRBJ2-7

DNA: TGTGCCAGCAGCGCGGACGACAGGGAATATAATTCACCCCTCCACTTT
CDR3: CASSADDREYNSPLHF
D: TRBD1
V: TRBV9
size: -
J: TRBJ1-6

DNA: TGTGCCAGCAGCGTAGATTCCGGGACAGGGGGCTTTGAGCAGTACTTC
CDR3: CASSVDSGTGGFEQYF
D: TRBD1
V: TRBV9
size: few
J: TRBJ2-7

DNA: TGTGCCAGCAGAGAGGGACAGGGGTCGGGGGGTGAAGCTTTCTTT
CDR3: CASREGQGSGGEAFF
D: TRBD1
V: TRBV6-1
size: -
J: TRBJ1-1

DNA: TGCAGTGGCAGACTGAACACTGAAGCTTTCTTT
CDR3: CSGRLNTEAFF
D: -
V: TRBV20-1
size: many
J: TRBJ1-1

DNA: TGTGCCAGCCTCGATGGGGGAAATCAGCCCCAGCATTTT
CDR3: CASLDGGNQPQHF
D: -
V: TRBV6-6
size: -
J: TRBJ1-5

DNA: TGTGCCAGCAGCACTGGGAGACAAACCGGGGAGCTGTTTTTT
CDR3: CASSTGRQTGELFF
D: -
V: TRBV7-3
size: few
J: TRBJ2-2

DNA: TGTGCCAGCAGCCCTAGTCGTAGCGGGAGCAGTCACGAGCAGTACTTC
CDR3: CASSPSRSGSSHEQYF
D: TRBD2
V: TRBV7-2
size: few
J: TRBJ2-7

DNA: TGTGCCAGTAGTCTGGGCAGTTTGAACACCGGGGAGCTGTTTTTT
CDR3: CASSLGSLNTGELFF
D: -
V: TRBV19
size: -
J: TRBJ2-2

DNA: TGTGCCAGCAGCTCCCAGGTTGGGTCCCCAGATACGCAGTATTTT
CDR3: CASSSQVGSPDTQYF
D: -
V: TRBV7-3
size: many
J: TRBJ2-3

DNA: TGTGCCAGCAGTTTCGCTCGGGACAGCGACAATCAGCCCCAGCATTTT
CDR3: CASSFARDSDNQPQHF
D: TRBD1
V: TRBV27
size: few
J: TRBJ1-5

DNA: TGTGCCAGCAGTTTAAACGTCGGACACTCCTACAATGAGCAGTTCTTC
CDR3: CASSLNVGHSYNEQFF
D: -
V: TRBV27
size: few
J: TRBJ2-1

DNA: TGTGCCAGCAGCTTATCGGACAGGGGTTTAGAGACCCTGTACTTC
CDR3: CASSLSDRGLETLYF
D: TRBD1
V: TRBV7-9
size: few
J: TRBJ2-5

DNA: TGTGCCAGCAGCGGTACGGACACCTTAAGCTCTGGAAACACCATATATTTT
CDR3: CASSGTDTLSSGNTIYF
D: -
V: TRBV7-9
size: -
J: TRBJ1-3